These 3 T cell receptor beta chains came from one sample sequenced in a study of blood T cell repertoires in COVID-19. Profiled with immunoSEQ multiplex PCR; TCRdb holds only in-frame clones, not every one. The sample records approximately 290,000 clones, about 80% being singletons. Specimen: peripheral blood. These receptors originate from a person between 65 and 79 years old with COVID-19, enrolled during active disease.

The J gene is TRBJ2-7, the V gene TRBV7-2, with 9 positions matching TRBD1. Germline trimming cut 2 bases from V and 3 bases from J; bases unmatched to any gene: 11. Germline V CDR1 and CDR2: SGHTA, FQGNSA. This CDR3 comprises 17 residues. Here the CDR3 reads CASSLKASGTGFYEQYF. In nucleotides, the CDR3 is TGTGCCAGCAGCTTAAAGGCTTCTGGGACAGGGTTCTACGAGCAGTACTTC.

The gene calls are TRBV14 and TRBJ2-1, with 8 bases identical to TRBD2. Unmatched junction bases numbered 7, after V lost 0 bases and J lost 12 bases. The CDR3 runs to 14 residues. CDR1 and CDR2 from the germline V gene are SGHDN and FVKESK. The CDR3 coding sequence is TGTGCCAGCAGCCAAGATCTAATCGGGGGGGGGCAGTTCTTC. This gives the protein CASSQDLIGGGQFF.

The V and J genes are TRBV9 and TRBJ1-2; D may be TRBD1 (5 bases). The CDR3 totals 18 residues. Germline values: CDR1 SGDLS, CDR2 YYNGEE. Deletions cut 1 base from V and 1 base from J, with 20 bases between. The CDR3 loop reads CASSVSPDSPPSNYGYTF. CDR3 sequence (DNA): TGTGCCAGCAGCGTAAGCCCCGACAGTCCCCCCAGTAACTATGGCTACACCTTC. Combining the CDR3 with reference TRBV9 and TRBJ1-2 gives the whole variable domain DSGVTQTPKHLITATGQRVTLRCSPRSGDLSVYWYQQSLDQGLQFLIQYYNGEERAKGNILERFSAQQFPDLHSELNLSSLELGDSALYFCASSVSPDSPPSNYGYTFGSGTRLTVV.